Listed below are T cell receptor beta chains from one sample, sequenced in a study of cytomegalovirus exposure and HLA in healthy donors. Using immunoSEQ multiplex PCR, the repertoire was profiled, and TCRdb retains in-frame clones only, with some absent. The data contain around 260,000 clones, roughly 80% of them singletons. The sequencing input was PBMCs. The origin of the receptors is a girl aged 2 to 9 in good health and CMV-seronegative. Each CDR3 is given with its conserved first and last residue. Clone size, where shown, is once, few, many, or a class for clones that have expanded.

clone_size: NA
j_call: TRBJ2-3
cdr3_length: 21
v_call: TRBV27
cdr3_aa: CASSLNLPGTSGGAVSDTQYF

clone_size: few
j_call: TRBJ1-1
cdr3_length: 12
v_call: TRBV7-9
cdr3_aa: CASSLFTAEAFF

clone_size: once
j_call: TRBJ1-5
cdr3_length: 15
v_call: TRBV18
cdr3_aa: CASSPTGVLNQPQHF

clone_size: NA
j_call: TRBJ2-2
cdr3_length: 15
v_call: TRBV5-1
cdr3_aa: CASRASGLTTGELFF

clone_size: NA
j_call: TRBJ2-5
cdr3_length: 15
v_call: TRBV9
cdr3_aa: CASSVDTDRTGTQYF

clone_size: few
j_call: TRBJ2-2
cdr3_length: 14
v_call: TRBV6-5
cdr3_aa: CASSYAHSTGELFF

clone_size: few
j_call: TRBJ2-7
cdr3_length: 13
v_call: TRBV6-5
cdr3_aa: CASSYGASYEQYF

clone_size: NA
j_call: TRBJ2-5
cdr3_length: 14
v_call: TRBV5-6
cdr3_aa: CASSKQQVQETQYF

clone_size: NA
j_call: TRBJ1-1
cdr3_length: 13
v_call: TRBV10-2
cdr3_aa: CASSSTGVTEAFF

clone_size: NA
j_call: TRBJ2-7
cdr3_length: 14
v_call: TRBV7-9
cdr3_aa: CASSMEDGSYEQYF

clone_size: NA
j_call: TRBJ2-1
cdr3_length: 16
v_call: TRBV2
cdr3_aa: CASSGLGAGGGDEQFF

clone_size: once
j_call: TRBJ1-4
cdr3_length: 15
v_call: TRBV7-2
cdr3_aa: CASSPKGGAQEKLFF

clone_size: once
j_call: TRBJ1-1
cdr3_length: 12
v_call: TRBV2
cdr3_aa: CASSGTAEVAFF

clone_size: NA
j_call: TRBJ2-5
cdr3_length: 14
v_call: TRBV6-1
cdr3_aa: CASSGRQGLETQYF

clone_size: NA
j_call: TRBJ1-5
cdr3_length: 13
v_call: TRBV29-1
cdr3_aa: CSVRQGSNQPQHF

clone_size: NA
j_call: TRBJ2-7
cdr3_length: 14
v_call: TRBV27
cdr3_aa: CASSHRTFPYEQYF

clone_size: NA
j_call: TRBJ2-3
cdr3_length: 15
v_call: TRBV6-6
cdr3_aa: CASSYSRGDADTQYF

clone_size: NA
j_call: TRBJ2-2
cdr3_length: 17
v_call: TRBV7-3
cdr3_aa: CASSLPLRTGDTGELFF

clone_size: NA
j_call: TRBJ1-6
cdr3_length: 14
v_call: TRBV10-3
cdr3_aa: CAINPRGRGAPLHF

clone_size: NA
j_call: TRBJ1-2
cdr3_length: 13
v_call: TRBV18
cdr3_aa: CASSTGDWRGYTF

clone_size: NA
j_call: TRBJ2-7
cdr3_length: 14
v_call: TRBV4-1
cdr3_aa: CASSQDVGLLEQYF

clone_size: NA
j_call: TRBJ2-3
cdr3_length: 17
v_call: TRBV4-2
cdr3_aa: CASSYTLAGISTDTQYF

clone_size: NA
j_call: TRBJ1-1
cdr3_length: 15
v_call: TRBV19
cdr3_aa: CASTSSTGGVTEAFF

clone_size: few
j_call: TRBJ1-1
cdr3_length: 14
v_call: TRBV7-3
cdr3_aa: CASSLQGMNTEAFF

clone_size: NA
j_call: TRBJ2-7
cdr3_length: 14
v_call: TRBV25-1
cdr3_aa: CAFGGVFVAYEQYF

clone_size: NA
j_call: TRBJ2-3
cdr3_length: 15
v_call: TRBV4-1
cdr3_aa: CASSRKDRALDTQYF

clone_size: NA
j_call: TRBJ2-3
cdr3_length: 17
v_call: TRBV18
cdr3_aa: CASSLQIFGTGTDTQYF

clone_size: NA
j_call: TRBJ1-5
cdr3_length: 13
v_call: TRBV27
cdr3_aa: CASRSYSNQPQHF

clone_size: NA
j_call: TRBJ2-1
cdr3_length: 17
v_call: TRBV29-1
cdr3_aa: CSVEDLRGQLVYNEQFF

clone_size: NA
j_call: TRBJ2-2
cdr3_length: 13
v_call: TRBV19
cdr3_aa: CASSTVYSGELFF

clone_size: NA
j_call: TRBJ2-7
cdr3_length: 13
v_call: TRBV5-1
cdr3_aa: CASSRDRGYEQYF

clone_size: few
j_call: TRBJ2-1
cdr3_length: 17
v_call: TRBV28
cdr3_aa: CASNAEEGASGCNEQFF

clone_size: NA
j_call: TRBJ2-7
cdr3_length: 16
v_call: TRBV23-1
cdr3_aa: CASSLPGERGGYEQYF

clone_size: few
j_call: TRBJ2-7
cdr3_length: 14
v_call: TRBV15
cdr3_aa: CATSRDPGVWEQYF

clone_size: once
j_call: TRBJ1-2
cdr3_length: 15
v_call: TRBV27
cdr3_aa: CASSSRTGTIYGYTF

clone_size: NA
j_call: TRBJ2-4
cdr3_length: 15
v_call: TRBV5-1
cdr3_aa: CASSPGRVAKNIQYF